Below, 30 T cell receptor beta chains from the same sample are listed, as sequenced in a study of cytomegalovirus exposure and HLA in healthy donors. PCR used 60 Vbeta primers and 13 Jbeta primers. Data came from immunoSEQ multiplex PCR; TCRdb stores just in-frame clones and leaves some out. The table includes about 150,000 clones, approximately 60% detected once. Material for sequencing was PBMCs. The receptors derive from a woman aged 55-70 years in good health and CMV-seropositive.

The chain employs TRBV30 and TRBJ1-1; D might be TRBD1 (6 bases). CDR3 size: 13 residues. V gave up 5 bases and J gave up 8 bases, with 18 bases separating them. CDR1 and CDR2 (germline): GTSNPN, SVGIG (reference sequence). The CDR3 nucleotides are TGTGCCTGGGATGGGCAGGGGTTTTCCGAAGCTTTCTTT. Translation: CAWDGQGFSEAFF.

The chain combines TRBV28 with TRBJ1-4, with D hard to call. The CDR3 totals 14 residues. V was cut by 3 bases and J by 0 bases, with 5 bases left in between. The germline V gene has CDR1 MDHEN and CDR2 SYDVKM. The CDR3 DNA reads TGTGCCAGCAGTTTTCGGGCAACTAATGAAAAACTGTTTTTT. This gives the protein CASSFRATNEKLFF.

In its sample, this clone was seen a few times. This chain joins TRBV9 and TRBJ1-1, with 8 nucleotides matching TRBD1. V lost 0 bases, J lost 6 bases, and 1 base stayed unmatched. The germline V gene encodes CDR1 SGDLS and CDR2 YYNGEE. CDR3 size: 13 residues. CDR3 amino acids: CASSVETGAEAFF. The CDR3 nucleotides are TGTGCCAGCAGCGTAGAGACAGGGGCTGAAGCTTTCTTT.

The J gene is TRBJ2-1, the V gene TRBV9, with D unclear. Trimming cost V 4 bases and J 0 bases, with 11 bases left between them. Germline V gene data show CDR1 as SGDLS and CDR2 as YYNGEE. This CDR3 has 15 amino acids. The CDR3, as DNA: TGTGCCAGCAGCCCCCAAGGCGGCTCCTACAATGAGCAGTTCTTC. Protein: CASSPQGGSYNEQFF.

V gene TRBV27 combines with J gene TRBJ2-7; tentatively, D is TRBD1 (6 bases). CDR3 length equals 13 residues. V was cut by 2 bases and J by 3 bases, with 8 bases left in between. The germline CDR1 and CDR2 sequences are MNHEY and SMNVEV (reference sequence). The CDR3 reads CASSLQGSYEQYF. In DNA, the CDR3 is TGTGCCAGCAGTTTACAGGGGAGCTACGAGCAGTACTTC.

This chain joins TRBV7-9 and TRBJ1-2; D is ambiguous. Germline V gene data show CDR1 as SEHNR and CDR2 as FQNEAQ (reference sequence). The CDR3 loop spans 14 amino acids. V was pared by 5 bases and J by 1 base, with 11 bases between. In nucleotides, the CDR3 is TGTGCCAGCAGCCTCGATGCGATTAACTATGGCTACACCTTC. This sequence encodes CASSLDAINYGYTF. Full variable domain (outside the CDR3, taken from reference TRBV7-9 and TRBJ1-2): DTGVSQNPRHKITKRGQNVTFRCDPISEHNRLYWYRQTLGQGPEFLTYFQNEAQLEKSRLLSDRFSAERPKGSFSTLEIQRTEQGDSAMYLCASSLDAINYGYTFGSGTRLTVV.

The rearrangement uses TRBV29-1 and TRBJ1-1, with a possible D match to TRBD1 (5 bases). Germline V gives CDR1 SQVTM, CDR2 ANQGSEA. Trimming took off 6 bases at V and 4 bases at J, with 12 bases between the two ends. This CDR3 spans 12 amino acids. The CDR3 reads CSVGEGSTEAFF. In DNA, the CDR3 is TGCAGCGTGGGGGAGGGAAGCACTGAAGCTTTCTTT.

This clone turned up a few times. The rearrangement links TRBV27 to TRBJ2-3; tentative D call: TRBD2 (6 bases). The CDR3 consists of 13 residues. CDR1 is MNHEY, CDR2 SMNVEV, per germline (reference sequence). Trimming cost V 6 bases and J 8 bases, with 15 bases left between them. The CDR3 DNA is TGTGCCAGCAGCAGACTAGATTCGGGTACGCAGTATTTT. Translated, it gives CASSRLDSGTQYF.

The V and J genes are TRBV7-2 and TRBJ2-5; the match to TRBD2 covers 9 bases. V trimming: 4 bases; J trimming: 2 bases; junction bases outside the gene matches: 11. The CDR3 contains 17 residues. The germline V gene encodes CDR1 SGHTA and CDR2 FQGNSA. As DNA, the CDR3 is TGTGCCAGCAGCTCCATAACCAGACTAGCGGATCAAGAGACCCAGTACTTC. Amino acids: CASSSITRLADQETQYF.

The chain couples TRBV29-1 to TRBJ1-4; D not certain. Between the trimmed V and J ends, which lost 7 bases and 6 bases, there was a span of 15 bases. The CDR3 extends over 13 amino acids. The V gene's germline CDR1 is SQVTM and CDR2 ANQGSEA. The CDR3: CSGSNAGDEKLFF. For the CDR3, the DNA is TGCAGCGGCTCGAACGCCGGGGATGAAAAACTGTTTTTT.

CDR3 in amino acids: CASSEPASGGSMYEQYF. DNA for the CDR3: TGTGCCAGCAGCGAGCCGGCGTCGGGCGGGAGTATGTACGAGCAGTACTTC. The J gene is TRBJ2-7, the V gene TRBV21-1; whether TRBD2, the table's D call, matches the DNA was not checked. TRBV21-1 is a recognized pseudogene. The CDR3 is made up of 17 amino acids.

The DNA of the CDR3 is TGTGCCAGCAGCCGTTCGGACAGAAGCAATCAGCCCCAGCATTTT. Encoded protein: CASSRSDRSNQPQHF. The gene calls are TRBV16 and TRBJ1-5; D may be TRBD1 (6 bases). Germline values: CDR1 KGHSY, CDR2 FQNENV. This CDR3 contains 15 residues. The V gene lost 4 bases and the J gene lost 1 base, with 11 bases spanning the gap.

This clone has a handful of counts. The chain couples TRBV6-5 to TRBJ2-5; 10 bases align to TRBD2. Germline loops: CDR1 MNHEY, CDR2 SVGAGI. The CDR3 contains 14 residues. V was pared by 5 bases and J by 5 bases, with 5 bases of the junction left unmatched. DNA of the CDR3: TGTGCCAGCAGTCGTAGCGGGAGGAGGGAGACCCAGTACTTC. Amino acids: CASSRSGRRETQYF.

This chain links TRBV7-8 with TRBJ2-5; 8 bases agree with TRBD1. V lost 5 bases to trimming and J lost 3 bases; unmatched junction nucleotides: 5. The CDR3 spans 14 residues. The germline gives CDR1 SGHVS, CDR2 FQNEAQ. The CDR3 reads CASSPRDRKETQYF. The CDR3 nucleotides read TGTGCCAGCAGCCCCCGGGACAGGAAAGAGACCCAGTACTTC.

The rearrangement links TRBV5-1 to TRBJ2-3; 8 positions agree with TRBD1. Trimming took 6 bases from V and 8 from J; bases not matched to a gene: 14. Germline V gene sequence: CDR1 SGHRS, CDR2 YFSETQ. CDR3 size: 15 residues. CDR3 bases: TGCGCCAGCAAGAGTCCAGGACAGGGCGAAGGTACGCAGTATTTT. Its protein product is CASKSPGQGEGTQYF.

V gene TRBV7-2 combines with J gene TRBJ2-2; the match to TRBD2 covers 7 bases. CDR3 length: 14 residues. With 2 bases clipped from V and 7 bases from J, the junction kept 4 bases outside the gene matches. The germline CDR1 and CDR2 sequences are SGHTA and FQGNSA. The CDR3 loop is CASSLLGGGGELFF. The CDR3 nucleotides are TGTGCCAGCAGCTTATTGGGGGGGGGCGGGGAGCTGTTTTTT.

This clone came up a few times. This chain connects TRBV9 to TRBJ2-3; 7 nucleotides agree with TRBD1. CDR1 and CDR2 (germline): SGDLS, YYNGEE. The CDR3 loop spans 15 amino acids. The V gene end was trimmed by 4 bases and the J gene end by 6 bases; junction bases not matched to a gene: 11. CDR3 loop: CASSPRGPIGDTQYF. DNA for the CDR3: TGTGCCAGCAGCCCTAGGGGGCCCATTGGGGATACGCAGTATTTT.

CDR3 in amino acids: CASSIGQTEGFYGYTF. In nucleotides, the CDR3 is TGTGCCAGCAGCATCGGACAGACTGAGGGTTTCTATGGCTACACCTTC. This chain connects TRBV7-2 to TRBJ1-2; D may be TRBD1 (6 bases). The V gene lost 5 bases and the J gene lost 4 bases, with 20 bases spanning the gap. The germline CDR1 and CDR2 sequences are SGHTA and FQGNSA. The CDR3 totals 16 residues.

This rearrangement joins TRBV28 to TRBJ2-3; tentatively, D is TRBD1 (6 bases). CDR3 size: 13 residues. Germline V gene lookup returns CDR1 MDHEN and CDR2 SYDVKM. V was shortened by 10 bases and J by 0 bases, with 11 bases between the two germline ends. The CDR3 is CATNRDSTDTQYF. CDR3 coding DNA: TGTGCCACTAACAGGGATAGCACAGATACGCAGTATTTT.

The chain combines TRBV4-2 with TRBJ1-2; 8 positions match TRBD1. Trimming at V came to 2 bases and at J to 7 bases, leaving 15 bases not matched to a gene. The germline gives CDR1 LGHNA, CDR2 YNFKEQ. The CDR3 loop spans 17 amino acids. This CDR3 is CASSQLIGGRGQGGYTF. The CDR3 nucleotides are TGTGCCAGCAGCCAACTAATAGGGGGCAGGGGGCAGGGTGGCTACACCTTC.

The chain combines TRBV10-3 with TRBJ1-1; tentative D call: TRBD1 (6 bases). CDR1 and CDR2 from the germline V gene are ENHRY and SYGVKD. This CDR3 contains 14 residues. Trimming left V 2 bases short and J 1 base short, with 8 bases between. In DNA, the CDR3 is TGTGCCATCAGTGAGCGGGGGGCGAACACTGAAGCTTTCTTT. Its translation: CAISERGANTEAFF.

The chain carries TRBV6-5 and TRBJ2-7; 14 bases are shared with TRBD2. Trimming cost V 4 bases and J 4 bases; bases outside gene matches: 3. The CDR3 has 15 amino acids. The germline V gene has CDR1 MNHEY and CDR2 SVGAGI. CDR3 sequence reads: CASSSRLAGGYEQYF. DNA of the CDR3: TGTGCCAGCAGTTCTCGACTAGCGGGAGGGTACGAGCAGTACTTC.

Note on this clone: An end of the junction differs from the germline gene, which may be a read error. The CDR3 loop is CASSRDRQSNQPQHF. Here the CDR3 DNA reads TGTGCCAGCAGTCGCGATAGACAGAGTAATCAACCCCAGCATTTT. The V and J genes are TRBV2 and TRBJ1-5; possibly TRBD1 for D (5 bases). Germline assignment: CDR1 SNHLY and CDR2 FYNNEI. The CDR3 totals 15 residues.

The chain has TRBV29-1 and TRBJ2-1; D gene unclear. The CDR3 sequence is 13 residues long. Trimming shortened V by 5 bases and J by 0 bases, and 8 bases separated the two germline ends. CDR1 SQVTM and CDR2 ANQGSEA come from the germline V gene. The CDR3 loop reads CSVKIDSYNEQFF. CDR3 sequence (DNA): TGCAGCGTTAAGATAGACTCCTACAATGAGCAGTTCTTC.

The chain carries TRBV4-3 and TRBJ2-2; the match to TRBD2 covers 10 bases. The V segment lost 1 base and the J segment 4 bases; nucleotides outside the gene matches: 9. The CDR3 sequence is 18 residues long. CDR1 is LGHNA, CDR2 YSLEER, per germline. CDR3 DNA: TGCGCCAGCAGCCAAGTTTGGACTAGCGGAAGGCCCACCGGGGAGCTGTTTTTT. It codes for CASSQVWTSGRPTGELFF.

The chain is built from TRBV4-1 and TRBJ2-1; 8 nucleotides match TRBD2. This CDR3 contains 13 residues. Germline trimming cut 6 bases from V and 5 bases from J; bases unmatched to any gene: 3. CDR1 is MGHRA, CDR2 YSYEKL, per germline. DNA for the CDR3: TGCGCCAGCAGGGTTAGCGGGAACAATGAGCAGTTCTTC. Its translation is CASRVSGNNEQFF.

The chain is built from TRBV5-1 and TRBJ1-3, with D possibly being TRBD1 (5 bases). CDR1 and CDR2 from the germline V gene are SGHRS and YFSETQ. V shed 4 bases and J shed 3 bases, with 14 bases lying between them. The CDR3 covers 15 residues. The CDR3 DNA reads as TGCGCCAGCAGCCCATTAGGGGTGAGTGGAAACACCATATATTTT. The encoded protein is CASSPLGVSGNTIYF.

The chain links TRBV9 to TRBJ1-3; D may be TRBD1 (5 bases). CDR1 and CDR2 from the germline V gene are SGDLS and YYNGEE. The V and J ends lost 0 bases and 2 bases respectively, with 12 bases between them. The CDR3 covers 16 residues. CDR3 in amino acids: CASSVAGWGAGNTIYF. The CDR3 DNA reads TGTGCCAGCAGCGTAGCTGGTTGGGGGGCTGGAAACACCATATATTTT.

The chain links TRBV13 to TRBJ2-2; maybe TRBD2 (6 bases). The V gene lost 6 bases and the J gene lost 7 bases, with 21 bases spanning the gap. Germline V gives CDR1 PRHDT, CDR2 FYEKMQ (reference sequence). The CDR3 totals 16 residues. CDR3 DNA sequence: TGTGCCAGCAGACGGGGGATATCGGGAGCGGGCGGGGAGCTGTTTTTT. This translates into CASRRGISGAGGELFF.

This clone has only a few counts. V and J are TRBV6-5 and TRBJ2-5; 7 bases match TRBD2. J gave up 5 bases and V 7 bases, and 10 bases lay outside the gene matches. From germline, CDR1 is MNHEY and CDR2 SVGAGI. This CDR3 has 14 amino acids. CDR3 DNA sequence: TGTGCCAGCACCGACTTAGCGGGCGGGGAGACCCAGTACTTC. Translated, it gives CASTDLAGGETQYF.